These 22 T cell receptor beta chains share one sample of origin, sequenced in a study of T cell responses to AZD1222 COVID-19 vaccine. Some clones are missing from TCRdb's copy, which holds only in-frame ones; the method was immunoSEQ multiplex PCR. The sample gives some 69,000 clones, 80% of which show up once; more than 12% is in the top ten. The sequencing used peripheral blood, collected 28 days after the second AZD1222 dose. The source is an adult who received the AZD1222 COVID-19 vaccine.

The V and J genes are TRBV28 and TRBJ1-6; D unresolved. V lost 3 bases to trimming and J lost 4 bases, with 16 bases between them. The CDR3 loop spans 17 amino acids. Looked up from germline, CDR1 is MDHEN and CDR2 is SYDVKM. The CDR3 loop reads CASSFRQANFYNSPLHF. The CDR3 bases are TGTGCCAGCAGTTTTCGGCAGGCAAACTTTTATAATTCACCCCTCCACTTT.

V and J are TRBV28 and TRBJ2-7; D gene unclear. V dropped 7 bases and J dropped 3 bases, with 19 bases sitting between them. CDR3 length equals 15 residues. Per germline, CDR1 MDHEN and CDR2 SYDVKM. In DNA form, the CDR3 reads TGTGCCAGCATTTCAGGACCGACCCTCGGCTACGAGCAGTACTTC. Its translation is CASISGPTLGYEQYF.

This chain joins TRBV5-1 and TRBJ1-4; TRBD1 might be the D (5 bases). The CDR3 runs 15 residues. The germline V and J ends were trimmed by 3 bases and 4 bases, with 13 bases remaining between them. Germline V CDR1 and CDR2: SGHRS, YFSETQ. Here the CDR3 reads CASSSRAGNNEKLFF. CDR3 DNA sequence: TGCGCCAGCAGCTCCCGTGCAGGGAATAATGAAAAACTGTTTTTT. The whole variable domain, remainder taken from reference TRBV5-1 and TRBJ1-4, is KAGVTQTPRYLIKTRGQQVTLSCSPISGHRSVSWYQQTPGQGLQFLFEYFSETQRNKGNFPGRFSGRQFSNSRSEMNVSTLELGDSALYLCASSSRAGNNEKLFFGSGTQLSVL.

The chain uses TRBV7-2 and TRBJ2-7; 7 nucleotides line up with TRBD1. There are 13 residues in the CDR3. The J segment lost 7 bases and the V segment lost 4 bases, leaving 7 bases of the junction unmatched. Germline assignment: CDR1 SGHTA and CDR2 FQGNSA. The CDR3, as DNA: TGTGCCAGCAGCTCGGACAGGTCGGGAGAGCAGTACTTC. Translation gives CASSSDRSGEQYF.

The chain combines TRBV6-5 with TRBJ2-7; D might be TRBD1 (5 bases). This CDR3 is built from 13 residues. Germline-derived CDR1 and CDR2 are MNHEY and SVGAGI. Trimming took off 8 bases at V and 5 bases at J, with 16 bases between the two ends. The CDR3 here is CASSSVRVNEQYF. In DNA form, the CDR3 reads TGTGCCAGCTCATCGGTCAGGGTAAACGAGCAGTACTTC.

The chain carries TRBV7-9 and TRBJ1-2; weak D call: TRBD1 (5 bases). This CDR3 has 14 residues. Trimming took 1 base from V and 4 from J, leaving 10 bases between them. CDR1 is SEHNR, CDR2 FQNEAQ, per germline (reference sequence). CDR3: CASSLEDSIYGYTF. CDR3 bases: TGTGCCAGCAGCTTAGAAGACAGCATCTATGGCTACACCTTC.

V and J are TRBV4-2 and TRBJ1-4; D call uncertain. The germline V and J ends were trimmed by 4 bases and 8 bases, with 17 bases remaining between them. This CDR3 contains 15 residues. CDR1 is LGHNA and CDR2 is YNFKEQ in the germline V gene. The CDR3 reads CASSLIEEGREKLFF. CDR3 in DNA: TGTGCCAGCAGCCTAATCGAGGAAGGTAGAGAAAAACTGTTTTTT.

The chain joins TRBV27 to TRBJ2-2; TRBD1 matches 7 bases. Trimming cost V 7 bases and J 4 bases; bases outside gene matches: 15. Germline loops: CDR1 MNHEY, CDR2 SMNVEV (reference sequence). The CDR3 is made up of 17 amino acids. The CDR3: CASTSHLTGPATGELFF. CDR3 DNA sequence: TGTGCCAGCACCTCCCACCTGACAGGGCCGGCCACCGGGGAGCTGTTTTTT.

This chain joins TRBV2 and TRBJ1-4; D is undetermined. V lost 2 bases, J lost 13 bases, and 11 bases lay in between. The CDR3 length is 12 residues. Per the germline V gene, CDR1 is SNHLY and CDR2 is FYNNEI. CDR3 sequence reads: CASSEMLPVLFF. CDR3 bases: TGTGCCAGCAGTGAAATGTTGCCAGTACTGTTTTTT.

Here the CDR3 reads CASSRDRGHNYGYTF. The CDR3 coding sequence is TGCGCCAGCTCCCGGGACAGGGGGCATAACTATGGCTACACCTTC. V usage is TRBV5-1 and J usage is TRBJ1-2, with 12 bases that match TRBD1. With V trimmed by 7 bases and J by 1 base, 5 bases remained unmatched. The CDR3 totals 15 residues. Per germline, CDR1 SGHRS and CDR2 YFSETQ.

The rearrangement joins TRBV18 to TRBJ2-1, with a tentative D call TRBD2 (6 bases). Germline V gives CDR1 KGHSH, CDR2 LQKENI. V was shortened by 0 bases and J by 6 bases, with 15 bases between the two germline ends. This CDR3 has 16 residues. The CDR3 bases are TGTGCCAGCTCACCACCGTGGGACTCCGCTACCAATGAGCAGTTCTTC. As protein: CASSPPWDSATNEQFF.

This chain uses TRBV3-1 (or the pseudogene TRBV3-2) with TRBJ1-6, with 7 bases fitting TRBD1. V lost 4 bases and J lost 5; bases outside the gene matches: 11. From germline, CDR1 is LGHDT and CDR2 YNNKEL (reference sequence). The CDR3 sequence is 17 residues long. CDR3 in DNA: TGTGCCAGCAGCCCCCGACAGGGTTGGACGAATAATTCACCCCTCCACTTT. It codes for CASSPRQGWTNNSPLHF.

This clone appeared once. The CDR3 sequence is CASSSPGADYEQYF. As DNA, the CDR3 is TGTGCCAGCAGCTCCCCGGGGGCGGACTACGAGCAGTACTTC. This chain uses TRBV7-2 with TRBJ2-7; either TRBD1 or TRBD2 may supply D (6 bases each). This CDR3 comprises 14 residues. CDR1 and CDR2 from the germline V gene are SGHTA and FQGNSA. The V gene lost 4 bases and the J gene lost 3 bases, with 13 bases spanning the gap.

There are a few counts of this clone. The V call is TRBV19, the J call TRBJ1-3; possible D gene TRBD1, 5 bases. Trimming removed 5 bases from V and 0 bases from J, with 17 bases in between. Germline values: CDR1 LNHDA, CDR2 SQIVND (reference sequence). CDR3 size: 17 residues. CDR3 in DNA: TGTGCCAGTAGTGTTTCTACCGGGACCAACTCTGGAAACACCATATATTTT. This encodes CASSVSTGTNSGNTIYF.

J is TRBJ1-1 and V is TRBV7-2, with TRBD1 as a possible D gene (6 bases). V was cut by 4 bases and J by 5 bases, with 14 bases left in between. Germline lookup yields CDR1 SGHTA and CDR2 FQGNSA. The CDR3 has 14 amino acids. CDR3 protein: CASSYRQELTEAFF. The CDR3 DNA reads as TGTGCCAGCAGCTACCGACAGGAGCTAACTGAAGCTTTCTTT.

This clone occurred a few times. The chain joins TRBV30 to TRBJ1-1; D not certain. CDR1 is GTSNPN, CDR2 SVGIG, per germline (reference sequence). CDR3 size: 14 residues. V was pared by 2 bases and J by 2 bases, with 12 bases between. This CDR3 reads CAWSRDTQNTEAFF. Written as DNA, the CDR3 is TGTGCCTGGAGTAGAGACACTCAAAACACTGAAGCTTTCTTT.

The V gene is TRBV5-1, the J gene TRBJ1-6; 7 nucleotides match TRBD1. The CDR3 length is 15 residues. Germline V CDR1 and CDR2: SGHRS, YFSETQ. Trimming took 4 bases from V and 6 from J; bases not matched to a gene: 7. CDR3 region: CASSRTGVVNSPLHF. The CDR3 DNA reads TGCGCCAGCAGCCGAACAGGGGTCGTTAATTCACCCCTCCACTTT.

This chain joins TRBV5-5 and TRBJ1-2; possibly TRBD1 for D (5 bases). The CDR3 contains 15 residues. Germline V CDR1 and CDR2: SGHKS, YYEKEE (reference sequence). The V end lost 1 base, the J end lost 0 bases, and 10 bases lay between the germline ends. CDR3 amino acids: CASSLTGVANYGYTF. The CDR3 DNA reads TGTGCCAGCAGCTTGACAGGAGTAGCTAACTATGGCTACACCTTC.

This clone has just one count. The chain employs TRBV30 and TRBJ2-1; the D gene is possibly TRBD1 (5 bases). Trimming took 3 bases from V and 9 from J, leaving 15 bases between them. CDR3 length: 13 residues. Per the germline V gene, CDR1 is GTSNPN and CDR2 is SVGIG (reference sequence). CDR3 DNA: TGTGCCTGGAGGGCAGGGAACGATGGTGAGCAGTTCTTC. It encodes CAWRAGNDGEQFF.

This chain joins TRBV7-8 and TRBJ2-5, with 12 bases that match TRBD2. The V gene's germline CDR1 is SGHVS and CDR2 FQNEAQ. The CDR3 extends over 16 amino acids. Germline trimming cut 1 base from V and 7 bases from J; bases unmatched to any gene: 7. The CDR3: CASSLVPTSGGGTQYF. In DNA form, the CDR3 reads TGTGCCAGCAGCTTAGTGCCGACTAGCGGGGGAGGGACCCAGTACTTC.

The chain recombines TRBV5-4 with TRBJ2-1, with D possibly being TRBD1 or TRBD2 (5 bases each). Germline-derived CDR1 and CDR2 are SGHNT and YYREEE (reference sequence). Trimming stripped 4 bases from V and 1 base from J, with 15 bases between. The CDR3 covers 16 residues. The CDR3 DNA is TGTGCCAGCAGCCTCGGGGCGGTCTTGTCCTACAATGAGCAGTTCTTC. Protein sequence: CASSLGAVLSYNEQFF.

The chain joins TRBV6-1 to TRBJ1-4, with 9 positions matching TRBD1. CDR3 size: 17 residues. The germline V gene encodes CDR1 MNHNS and CDR2 SASEGT. The trim removed 2 bases at V and 0 bases at J, leaving 4 bases unmatched. The CDR3 region is CASSESRTGATNEKLFF. DNA of the CDR3: TGTGCCAGCAGTGAATCGAGGACAGGGGCAACTAATGAAAAACTGTTTTTT.